The entry below describes one TCR beta chain. This sample stems from a study of blood T cell repertoires in COVID-19. Study-wide background: Italy, Spain and the United States were the sources of the convalescent and acute COVID-19 samples. T cells, B-cell-depleted T cells, or PBMCs supplied cDNA or gDNA.

The CDR3 has 15 residues. CDR1 is SGHRS and CDR2 is YFSETQ in the germline V gene. Germline trimming cut 4 bases from V and 6 bases from J; bases unmatched to any gene: 5. How the authors handled the data: Counts of nucleated cells, estimated from reference gene primer amplification, were obtained. Assay: immunoSEQ multiplex PCR; the TCRdb copy retains only in-frame clones and omits some. The DNA was the basis for D and trimming; V, J and clone size are from that table. The sample records fewer than 250,000 clones, under 90% being singletons. The sequence was obtained from a young man with active or convalescent COVID-19. Sample: peripheral blood. V and J are TRBV5-1 and TRBJ2-1, with 12 bases identical to TRBD2. The CDR3 loop is CASSPTSGSSNEQFF. The CDR3, as DNA: TGCGCCAGCAGCCCGACTAGCGGGAGTTCCAATGAGCAGTTCTTC.